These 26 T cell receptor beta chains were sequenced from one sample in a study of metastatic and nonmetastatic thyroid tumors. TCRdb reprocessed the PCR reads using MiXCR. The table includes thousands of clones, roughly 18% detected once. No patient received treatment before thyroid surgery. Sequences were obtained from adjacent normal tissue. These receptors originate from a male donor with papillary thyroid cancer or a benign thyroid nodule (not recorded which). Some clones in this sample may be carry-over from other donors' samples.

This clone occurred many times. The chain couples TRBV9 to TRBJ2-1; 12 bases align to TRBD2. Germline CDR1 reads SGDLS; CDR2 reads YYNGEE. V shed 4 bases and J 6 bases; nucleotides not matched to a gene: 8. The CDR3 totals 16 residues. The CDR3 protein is CASSSRTSGTRNEQFF. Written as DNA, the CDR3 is TGTGCCAGCAGCTCCCGGACTAGCGGGACCCGCAATGAGCAGTTCTTC.

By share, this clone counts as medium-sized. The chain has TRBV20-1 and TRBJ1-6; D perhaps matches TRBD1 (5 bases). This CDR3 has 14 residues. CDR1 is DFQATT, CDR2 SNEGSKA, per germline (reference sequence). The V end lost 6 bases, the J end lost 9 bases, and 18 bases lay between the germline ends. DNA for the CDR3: TGCAGTGCCGAAGACGGAGGGAGGGGTTCACCCCTCCACTTT. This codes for CSAEDGGRGSPLHF.

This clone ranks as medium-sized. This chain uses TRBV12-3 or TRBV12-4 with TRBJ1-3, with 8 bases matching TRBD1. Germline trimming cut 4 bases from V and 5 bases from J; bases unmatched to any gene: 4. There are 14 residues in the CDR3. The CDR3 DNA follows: TGTGCCAGCAGTTCGGGACAGGATAGAAACACCATATATTTT. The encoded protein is CASSSGQDRNTIYF.

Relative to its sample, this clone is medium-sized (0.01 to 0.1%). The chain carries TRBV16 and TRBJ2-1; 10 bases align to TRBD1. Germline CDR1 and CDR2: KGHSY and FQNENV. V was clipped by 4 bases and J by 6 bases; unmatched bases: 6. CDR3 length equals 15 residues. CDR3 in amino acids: CASSLFDRGPNEQFF. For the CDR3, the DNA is TGTGCCAGCAGCCTATTCGACAGGGGGCCCAATGAGCAGTTCTTC. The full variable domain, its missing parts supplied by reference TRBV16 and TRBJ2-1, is GEEVAQTPKHLVRGEGQKAKLYCAPIKGHSYVFWYQQVLKNEFKFLISFQNENVFDETGMPKERFSAKCLPNSPCSLEIQATKLEDSAVYFCASSLFDRGPNEQFFGPGTRLTVL.

The DNA for the CDR3 is TGCAGTGCTAGGGCGGGGGGCTACAATGAGCAGTTCTTC. Its protein is CSARAGGYNEQFF. The V and J genes are TRBV20-1 and TRBJ2-1; TRBD2 agrees at 8 bases. The germline V gene encodes CDR1 DFQATT and CDR2 SNEGSKA (reference sequence). This CDR3 has 13 residues. Trimming cost V 3 bases and J 3 bases; bases outside gene matches: 1.

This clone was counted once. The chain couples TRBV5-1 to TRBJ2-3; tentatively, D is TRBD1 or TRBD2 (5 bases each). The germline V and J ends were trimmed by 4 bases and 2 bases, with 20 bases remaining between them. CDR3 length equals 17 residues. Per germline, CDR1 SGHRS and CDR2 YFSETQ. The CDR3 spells CASSTGQGRGYTDTQYF. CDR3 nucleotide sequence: TGCGCCAGCAGCACCGGGCAGGGACGAGGTTACACAGATACGCAGTATTTT.

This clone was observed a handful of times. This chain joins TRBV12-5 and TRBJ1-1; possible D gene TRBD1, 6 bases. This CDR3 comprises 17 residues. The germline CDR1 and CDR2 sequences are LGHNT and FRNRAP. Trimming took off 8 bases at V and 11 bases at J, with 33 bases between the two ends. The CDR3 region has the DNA TGTGCTAGTAGCCTGGGGGGGGGGGGCGCGATGGTCGGTTTGGCTTTCTTT. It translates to CASSLGGGGAMVGLAFF.

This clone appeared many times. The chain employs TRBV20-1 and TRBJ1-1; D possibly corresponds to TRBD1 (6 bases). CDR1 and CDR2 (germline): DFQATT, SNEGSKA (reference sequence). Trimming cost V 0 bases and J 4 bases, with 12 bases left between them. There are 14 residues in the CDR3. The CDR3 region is CSARDTGLVTEAFF. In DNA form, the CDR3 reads TGCAGTGCTAGAGATACAGGGTTGGTCACTGAAGCTTTCTTT.

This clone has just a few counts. The CDR3 sequence is CASSYKQGRGYGYTF. The CDR3 DNA is TGTGCCAGCAGTTACAAACAGGGGCGAGGGTATGGCTACACCTTC. V and J are TRBV6-5 and TRBJ1-2; 7 bases map to TRBD1. The CDR3 has 15 residues. In germline, CDR1 is MNHEY, CDR2 SVGAGI. J gave up 5 bases and V 2 bases, and 8 bases lay outside the gene matches.

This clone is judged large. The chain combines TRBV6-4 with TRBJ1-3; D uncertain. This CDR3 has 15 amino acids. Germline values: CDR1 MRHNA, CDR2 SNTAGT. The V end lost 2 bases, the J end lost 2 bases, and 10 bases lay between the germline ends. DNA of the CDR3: TGTGCCAGCAGTGACAGGGTACTTGCTGGAAACACCATATATTTT. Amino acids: CASSDRVLAGNTIYF.

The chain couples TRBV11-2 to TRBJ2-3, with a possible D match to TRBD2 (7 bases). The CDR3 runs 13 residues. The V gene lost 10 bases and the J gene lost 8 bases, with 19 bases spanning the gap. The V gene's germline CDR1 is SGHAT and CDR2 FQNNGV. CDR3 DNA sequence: TGTGCCACTAAAGGGCAGGGAGGGGGTACGCAGTATTTT. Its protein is CATKGQGGGTQYF. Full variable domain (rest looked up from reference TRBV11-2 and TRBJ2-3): EAGVAQSPRYKIIEKRQSVAFWCNPISGHATLYWYQQILGQGPKLLIQFQNNGVVDDSQLPKDRFSAERLKGVDSTLKIQPAKLEDSAVYLCATKGQGGGTQYFGPGTRLTVL.

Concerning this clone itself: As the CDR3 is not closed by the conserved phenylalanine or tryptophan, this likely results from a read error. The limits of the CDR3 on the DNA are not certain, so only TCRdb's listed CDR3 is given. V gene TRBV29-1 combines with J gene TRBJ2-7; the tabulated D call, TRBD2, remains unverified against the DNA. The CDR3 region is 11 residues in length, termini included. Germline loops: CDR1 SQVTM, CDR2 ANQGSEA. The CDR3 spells CSVEDPSFGAG.

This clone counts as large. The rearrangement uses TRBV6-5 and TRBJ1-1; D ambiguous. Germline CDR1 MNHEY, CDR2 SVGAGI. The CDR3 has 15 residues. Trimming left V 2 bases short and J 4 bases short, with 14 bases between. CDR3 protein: CASSYRAIGSTEAFF. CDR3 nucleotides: TGTGCCAGCAGTTACAGGGCGATAGGGAGCACTGAAGCTTTCTTT.

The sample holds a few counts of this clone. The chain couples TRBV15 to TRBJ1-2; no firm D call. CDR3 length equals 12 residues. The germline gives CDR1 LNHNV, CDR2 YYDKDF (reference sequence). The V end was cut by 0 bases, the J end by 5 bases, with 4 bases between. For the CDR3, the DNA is TGTGCCACCAGCAGAGAGAATTATGGCTACACCTTC. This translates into CATSRENYGYTF.

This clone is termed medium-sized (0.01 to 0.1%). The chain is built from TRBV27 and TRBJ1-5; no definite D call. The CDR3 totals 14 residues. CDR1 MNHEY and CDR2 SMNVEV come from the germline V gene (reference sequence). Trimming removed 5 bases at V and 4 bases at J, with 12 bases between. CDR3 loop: CASSPLGVNQPQHF. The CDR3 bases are TGTGCCAGCAGTCCCCTAGGAGTAAATCAGCCCCAGCATTTT.

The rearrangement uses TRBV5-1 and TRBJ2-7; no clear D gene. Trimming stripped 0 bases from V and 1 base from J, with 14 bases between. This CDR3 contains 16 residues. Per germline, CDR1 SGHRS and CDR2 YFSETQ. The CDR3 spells CASSLAPSSISYEQYF. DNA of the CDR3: TGCGCCAGCAGCTTGGCGCCCTCGAGCATATCCTACGAGCAGTACTTC.

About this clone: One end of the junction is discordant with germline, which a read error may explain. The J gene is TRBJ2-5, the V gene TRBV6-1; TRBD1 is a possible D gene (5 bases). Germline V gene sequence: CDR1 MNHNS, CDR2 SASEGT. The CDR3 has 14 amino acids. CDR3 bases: TGTGCCAGCAGTGAAAGGGCAGGGCGAGAGACCCGGTACTTC. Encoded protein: CASSERAGRETRYF.

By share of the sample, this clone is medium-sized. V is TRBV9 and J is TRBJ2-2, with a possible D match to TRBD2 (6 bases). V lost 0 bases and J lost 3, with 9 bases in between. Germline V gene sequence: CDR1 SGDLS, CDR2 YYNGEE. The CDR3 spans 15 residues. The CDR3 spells CASSVVEGYTGELFF. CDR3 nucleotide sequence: TGTGCCAGCAGCGTAGTGGAGGGGTACACCGGGGAGCTGTTTTTT. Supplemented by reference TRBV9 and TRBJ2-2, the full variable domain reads DSGVTQTPKHLITATGQRVTLRCSPRSGDLSVYWYQQSLDQGLQFLIQYYNGEERAKGNILERFSAQQFPDLHSELNLSSLELGDSALYFCASSVVEGYTGELFFGEGSRLTVL.

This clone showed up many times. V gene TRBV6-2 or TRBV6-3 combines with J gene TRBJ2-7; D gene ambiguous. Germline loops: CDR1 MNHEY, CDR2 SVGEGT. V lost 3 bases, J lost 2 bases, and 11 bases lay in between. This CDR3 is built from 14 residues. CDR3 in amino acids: CASSYVGSTYEQYF. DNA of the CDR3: TGTGCCAGCAGTTATGTTGGGTCTACCTACGAGCAGTACTTC.

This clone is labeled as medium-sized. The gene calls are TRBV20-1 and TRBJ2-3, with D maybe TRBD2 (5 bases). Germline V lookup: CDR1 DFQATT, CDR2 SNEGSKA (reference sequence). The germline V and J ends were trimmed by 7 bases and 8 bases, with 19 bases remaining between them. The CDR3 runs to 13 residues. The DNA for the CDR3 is TGCAGTGATAAGGGAGCAGCACAGAGTACGCAGTATTTT. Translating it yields CSDKGAAQSTQYF.

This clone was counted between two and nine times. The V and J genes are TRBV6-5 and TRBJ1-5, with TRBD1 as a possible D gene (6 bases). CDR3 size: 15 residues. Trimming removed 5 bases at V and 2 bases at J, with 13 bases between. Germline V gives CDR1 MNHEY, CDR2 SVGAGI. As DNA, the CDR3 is TGTGCCAGCAGTCACAGGGTTGTGGGCAATCAGCCCCAGCATTTT. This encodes CASSHRVVGNQPQHF.

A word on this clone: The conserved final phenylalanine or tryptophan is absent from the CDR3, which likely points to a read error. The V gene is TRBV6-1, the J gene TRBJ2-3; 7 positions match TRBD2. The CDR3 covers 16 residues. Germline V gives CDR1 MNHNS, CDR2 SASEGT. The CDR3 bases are TGTGCCAGCAGTGAAGTGACCAGCGGGGCCACAGATGCGCAGTATCTT. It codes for CASSEVTSGATDAQYL.

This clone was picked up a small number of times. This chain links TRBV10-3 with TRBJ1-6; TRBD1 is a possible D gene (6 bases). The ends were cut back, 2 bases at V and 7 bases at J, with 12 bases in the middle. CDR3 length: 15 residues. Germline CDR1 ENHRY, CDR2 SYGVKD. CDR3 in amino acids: CAISERGQPNSPLHF. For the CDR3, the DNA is TGTGCCATCAGTGAGCGGGGACAACCCAATTCACCCCTCCACTTT.

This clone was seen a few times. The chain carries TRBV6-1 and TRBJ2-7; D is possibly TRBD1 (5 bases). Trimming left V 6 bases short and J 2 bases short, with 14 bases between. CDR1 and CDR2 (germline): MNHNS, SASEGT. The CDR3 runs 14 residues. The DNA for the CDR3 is TGTGCCAGCAGGACTGGAACAGGAACCTACGAGCAGTACGTC. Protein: CASRTGTGTYEQYV.

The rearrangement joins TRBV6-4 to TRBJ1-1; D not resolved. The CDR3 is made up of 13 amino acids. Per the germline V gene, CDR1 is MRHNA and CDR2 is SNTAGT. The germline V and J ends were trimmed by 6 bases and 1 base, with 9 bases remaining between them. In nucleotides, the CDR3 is TGTGCCAGCAGCCTGGACGGGAACACTGAAGCTTTCTTT. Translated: CASSLDGNTEAFF.

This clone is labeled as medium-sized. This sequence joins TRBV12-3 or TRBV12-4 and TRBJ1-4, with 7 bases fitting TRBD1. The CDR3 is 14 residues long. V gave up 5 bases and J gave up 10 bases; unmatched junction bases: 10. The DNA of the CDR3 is TGTGCCAGCAGTGGTAACAGGGGCTTGGGAAAACTGTTTTTT. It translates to CASSGNRGLGKLFF.